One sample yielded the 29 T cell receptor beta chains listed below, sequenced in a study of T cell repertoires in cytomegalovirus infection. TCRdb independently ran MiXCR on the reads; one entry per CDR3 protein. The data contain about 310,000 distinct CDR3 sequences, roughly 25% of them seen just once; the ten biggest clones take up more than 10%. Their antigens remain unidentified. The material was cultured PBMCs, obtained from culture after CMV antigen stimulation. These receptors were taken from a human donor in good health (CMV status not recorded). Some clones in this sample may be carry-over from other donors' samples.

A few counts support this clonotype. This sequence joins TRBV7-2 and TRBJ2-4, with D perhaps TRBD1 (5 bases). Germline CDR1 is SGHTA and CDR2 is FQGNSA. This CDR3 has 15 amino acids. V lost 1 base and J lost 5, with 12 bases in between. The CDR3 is CASSLDPGLENIQYF. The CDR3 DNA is TGTGCCAGCAGCTTAGATCCAGGGCTTGAAAACATTCAGTACTTC.

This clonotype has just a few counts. The CDR3 nucleotides are TGTGCCAGCAGCGAGCGTACTGGGACGTATGAGCAGTTCTTC. Its translation: CASSERTGTYEQFF. The chain uses TRBV7-8 and TRBJ2-1; D may correspond to TRBD1 or TRBD2 (5 bases each). The germline V and J ends were trimmed by 5 bases and 8 bases, with 16 bases remaining between them. Germline V gene data show CDR1 as SGHVS and CDR2 as FQNEAQ. The CDR3 consists of 14 residues.

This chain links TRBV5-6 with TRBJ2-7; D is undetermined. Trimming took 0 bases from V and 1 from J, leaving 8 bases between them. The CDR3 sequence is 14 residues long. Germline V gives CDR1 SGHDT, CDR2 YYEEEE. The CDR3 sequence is CASSLGATSYEQYF. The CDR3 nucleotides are TGTGCCAGCAGCTTGGGTGCTACGTCCTACGAGCAGTACTTC.

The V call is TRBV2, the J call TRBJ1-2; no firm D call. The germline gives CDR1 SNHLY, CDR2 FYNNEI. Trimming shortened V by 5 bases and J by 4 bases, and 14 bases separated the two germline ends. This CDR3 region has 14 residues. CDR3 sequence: CASSPRADVYGYTF. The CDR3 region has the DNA TGTGCCAGCAGTCCTCGGGCGGACGTCTATGGCTACACCTTC.

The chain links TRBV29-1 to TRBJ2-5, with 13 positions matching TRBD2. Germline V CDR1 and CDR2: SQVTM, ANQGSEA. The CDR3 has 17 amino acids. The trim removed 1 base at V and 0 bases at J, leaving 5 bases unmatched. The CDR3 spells CSVEGLAGGPDQETQYF. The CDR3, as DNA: TGCAGCGTTGAAGGACTAGCGGGAGGTCCCGACCAAGAGACCCAGTACTTC.

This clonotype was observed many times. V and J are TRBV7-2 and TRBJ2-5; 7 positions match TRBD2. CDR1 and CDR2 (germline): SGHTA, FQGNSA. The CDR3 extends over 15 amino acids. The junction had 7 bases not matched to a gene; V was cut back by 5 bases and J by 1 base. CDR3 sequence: CASSTRGGGQETQYF. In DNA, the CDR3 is TGTGCCAGCAGCACAAGGGGCGGGGGCCAAGAGACCCAGTACTTC.

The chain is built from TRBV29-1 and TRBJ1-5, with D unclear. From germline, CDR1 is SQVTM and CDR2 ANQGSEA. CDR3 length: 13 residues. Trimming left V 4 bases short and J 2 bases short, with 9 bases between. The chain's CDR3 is CSVGGRGNQPQHF. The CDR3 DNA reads TGCAGCGTTGGCGGTAGGGGCAATCAGCCCCAGCATTTT.

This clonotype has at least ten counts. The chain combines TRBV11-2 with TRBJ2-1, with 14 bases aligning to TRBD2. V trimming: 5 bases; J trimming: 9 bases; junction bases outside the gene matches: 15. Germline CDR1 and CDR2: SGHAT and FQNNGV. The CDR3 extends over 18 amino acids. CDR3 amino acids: CASSINPRLAGGRGEQFF. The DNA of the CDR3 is TGTGCCAGCAGCATTAACCCGAGACTAGCGGGAGGGCGGGGTGAGCAGTTCTTC.

The CDR3 nucleotides read TGCGCCAGCAGCCAAGACCGCGGGCCAAGCTCCTACGAGCAGTACTTC. Amino acid sequence: CASSQDRGPSSYEQYF. The rearrangement uses TRBV4-3 and TRBJ2-7, with D possibly TRBD2 on 5 matching bases. The CDR3 has 16 residues. V gave up 0 bases and J gave up 0 bases, with 12 bases separating them. Per germline, CDR1 LGHNA and CDR2 YSLEER.

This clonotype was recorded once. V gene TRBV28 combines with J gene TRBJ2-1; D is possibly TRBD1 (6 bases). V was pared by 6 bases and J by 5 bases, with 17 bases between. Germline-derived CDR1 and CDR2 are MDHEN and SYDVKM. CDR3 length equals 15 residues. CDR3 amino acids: CASRVIRGSDNEQFF. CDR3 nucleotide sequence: TGTGCCAGCAGGGTGATTAGGGGGTCGGACAATGAGCAGTTCTTC. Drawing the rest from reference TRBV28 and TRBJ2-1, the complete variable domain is DVKVTQSSRYLVKRTGEKVFLECVQDMDHENMFWYRQDPGLGLRLIYFSYDVKMKEKGDIPEGYSVSREKKERFSLILESASTNQTSMYLCASRVIRGSDNEQFFGPGTRLTVL.

Here the CDR3 reads CASSPLYQGSSYNEQFF. CDR3 DNA sequence: TGTGCCAGCAGCCCATTATATCAGGGGAGCTCCTACAATGAGCAGTTCTTC. The chain employs TRBV7-8 and TRBJ2-1, with D maybe TRBD1 (6 bases). There are 17 residues in the CDR3. CDR1 SGHVS and CDR2 FQNEAQ come from the germline V gene. Trimming pared 5 bases from V and 0 bases from J, leaving 17 bases between.

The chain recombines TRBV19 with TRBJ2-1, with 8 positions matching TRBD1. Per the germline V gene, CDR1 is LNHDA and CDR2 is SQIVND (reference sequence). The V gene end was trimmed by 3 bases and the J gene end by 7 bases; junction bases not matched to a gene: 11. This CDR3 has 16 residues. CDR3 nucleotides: TGTGCCAGTAGTATGCGGATGGGGCAGGGGGCGAATGAGCAGTTCTTC. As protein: CASSMRMGQGANEQFF.

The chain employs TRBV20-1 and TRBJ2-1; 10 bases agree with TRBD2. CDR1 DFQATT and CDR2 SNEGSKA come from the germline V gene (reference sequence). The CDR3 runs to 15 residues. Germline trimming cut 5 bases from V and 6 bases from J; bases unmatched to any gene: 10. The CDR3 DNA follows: TGCAGTGCTTCAATCCTAGCGGGAGCTAGCAATGAGCAGTTCTTC. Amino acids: CSASILAGASNEQFF.

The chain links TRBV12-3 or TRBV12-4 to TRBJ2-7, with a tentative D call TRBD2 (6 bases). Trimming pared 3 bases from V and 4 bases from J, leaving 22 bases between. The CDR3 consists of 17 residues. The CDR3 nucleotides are TGTGCCAGCAGTTTCCAACGTGGAGGGCCCTTTGGGTACGAGCAGTACTTC. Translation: CASSFQRGGPFGYEQYF.

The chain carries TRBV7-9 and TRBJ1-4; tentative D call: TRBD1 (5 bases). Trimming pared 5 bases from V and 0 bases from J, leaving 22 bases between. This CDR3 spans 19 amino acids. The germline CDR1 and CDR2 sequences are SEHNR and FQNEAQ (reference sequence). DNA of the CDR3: TGTGCCAGCAGCCTATATAACTTGCCAGGGCAGACAACTAATGAAAAACTGTTTTTT. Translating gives CASSLYNLPGQTTNEKLFF.

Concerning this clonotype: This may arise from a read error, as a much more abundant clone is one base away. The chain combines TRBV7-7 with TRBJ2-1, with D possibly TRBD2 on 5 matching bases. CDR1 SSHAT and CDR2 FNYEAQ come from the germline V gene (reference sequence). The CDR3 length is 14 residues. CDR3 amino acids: CASSLAGEENEQSF. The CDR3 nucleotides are TGTGCCAGCAGCTTAGCGGGAGAAGAAAATGAGCAGTCCTTC.

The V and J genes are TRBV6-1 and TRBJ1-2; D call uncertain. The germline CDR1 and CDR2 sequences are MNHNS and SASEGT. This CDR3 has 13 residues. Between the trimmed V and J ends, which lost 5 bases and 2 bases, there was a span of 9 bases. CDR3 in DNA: TGTGCCAGCAGTACCGGACGGAACTATGGCTACACCTTC. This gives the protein CASSTGRNYGYTF.

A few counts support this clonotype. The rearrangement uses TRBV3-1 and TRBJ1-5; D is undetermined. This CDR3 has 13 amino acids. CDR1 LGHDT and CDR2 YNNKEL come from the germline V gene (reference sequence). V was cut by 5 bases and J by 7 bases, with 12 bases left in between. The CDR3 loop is CASSAREGQPQHF. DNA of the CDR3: TGTGCCAGCAGCGCACGCGAGGGCCAGCCCCAGCATTTT.

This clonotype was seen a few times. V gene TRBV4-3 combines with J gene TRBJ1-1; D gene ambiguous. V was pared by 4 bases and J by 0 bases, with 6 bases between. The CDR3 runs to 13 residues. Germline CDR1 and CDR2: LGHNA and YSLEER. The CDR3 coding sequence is TGCGCCAGCAGCCGATCGATGAACACTGAAGCTTTCTTT. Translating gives CASSRSMNTEAFF.

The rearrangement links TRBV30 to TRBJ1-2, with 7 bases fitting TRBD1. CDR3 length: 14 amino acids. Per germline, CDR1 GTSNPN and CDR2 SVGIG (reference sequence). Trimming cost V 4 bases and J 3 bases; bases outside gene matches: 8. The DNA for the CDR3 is TGTGCCTGGAATTCACAGGGGCCGTACTATGGCTACACCTTC. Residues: CAWNSQGPYYGYTF.

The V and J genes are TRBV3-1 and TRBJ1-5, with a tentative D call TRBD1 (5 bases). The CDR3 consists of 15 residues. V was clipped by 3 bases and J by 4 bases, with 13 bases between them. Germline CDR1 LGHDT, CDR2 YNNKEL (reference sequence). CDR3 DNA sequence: TGTGCCAGCAGCCAGGACACGGGGCGAAATCAGCCCCAGCATTTT. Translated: CASSQDTGRNQPQHF.

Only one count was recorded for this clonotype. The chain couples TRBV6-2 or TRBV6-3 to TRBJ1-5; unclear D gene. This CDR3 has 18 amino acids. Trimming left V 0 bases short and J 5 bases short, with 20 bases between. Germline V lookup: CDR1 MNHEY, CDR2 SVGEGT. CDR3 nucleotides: TGTGCCAGCAGTTACTCGAGGTTCAGTTCGTATAAGGATCAGCCCCAGCATTTT. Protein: CASSYSRFSSYKDQPQHF.

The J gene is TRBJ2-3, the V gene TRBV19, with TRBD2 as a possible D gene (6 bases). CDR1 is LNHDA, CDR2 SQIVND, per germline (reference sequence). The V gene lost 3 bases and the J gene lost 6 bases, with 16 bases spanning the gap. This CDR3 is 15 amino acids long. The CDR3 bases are TGTGCCAGTAGTATCTTTAGCGGCCCCATGGATACGCAGTATTTT. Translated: CASSIFSGPMDTQYF.

CDR3 DNA: TGTGCCAGCAGCTTCGAACTAGCGGTCTCCTACGAGCAGTACTTC. Translating gives CASSFELAVSYEQYF. The genes are TRBV5-4 and TRBJ2-7, with 8 positions matching TRBD2. After removal of 2 bases from V and 0 bases from J, the junction contained 4 bases not matched to a gene. CDR1 and CDR2 from the germline V gene are SGHNT and YYREEE (reference sequence). The length of the CDR3 is 15 residues.

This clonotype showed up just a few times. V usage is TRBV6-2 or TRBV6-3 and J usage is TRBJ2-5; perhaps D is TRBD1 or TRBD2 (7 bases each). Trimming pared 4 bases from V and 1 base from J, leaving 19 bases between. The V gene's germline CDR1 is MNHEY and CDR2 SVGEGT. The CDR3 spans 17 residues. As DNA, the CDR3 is TGTGCCAGCAGTTTGACAGGGATGGGGGGGGTCCAAGAGACCCAGTACTTC. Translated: CASSLTGMGGVQETQYF.

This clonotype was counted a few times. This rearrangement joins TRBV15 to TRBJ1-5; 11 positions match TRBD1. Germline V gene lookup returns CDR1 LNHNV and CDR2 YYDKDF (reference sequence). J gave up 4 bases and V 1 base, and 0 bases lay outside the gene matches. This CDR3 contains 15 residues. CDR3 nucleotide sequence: TGTGCCACCAGCAGAGGGGACAGGGGGAATCAGCCCCAGCATTTT. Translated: CATSRGDRGNQPQHF.

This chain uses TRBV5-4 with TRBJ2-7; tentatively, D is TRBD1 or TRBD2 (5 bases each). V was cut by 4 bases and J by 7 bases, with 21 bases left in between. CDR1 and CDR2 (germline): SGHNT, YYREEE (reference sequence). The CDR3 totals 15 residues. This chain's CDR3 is CASSGRDRYSGEQYV. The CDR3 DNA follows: TGTGCCAGCAGCGGCCGGGACCGCTATTCGGGAGAGCAGTACGTC.

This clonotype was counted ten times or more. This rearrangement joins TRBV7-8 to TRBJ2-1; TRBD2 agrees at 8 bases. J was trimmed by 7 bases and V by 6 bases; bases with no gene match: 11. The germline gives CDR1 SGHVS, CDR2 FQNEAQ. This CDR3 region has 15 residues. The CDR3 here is CASRPKREKLNEQFF. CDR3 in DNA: TGTGCCAGCAGGCCCAAGCGGGAGAAGTTGAATGAGCAGTTCTTC. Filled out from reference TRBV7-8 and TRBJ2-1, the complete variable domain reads GAGVSQSPRYKVAKRGQDVALRCDPISGHVSLFWYQQALGQGPEFLTYFQNEAQLDKSGLPSDRFFAERPEGSVSTLKIQRTQQEDSAVYLCASRPKREKLNEQFFGPGTRLTVL.

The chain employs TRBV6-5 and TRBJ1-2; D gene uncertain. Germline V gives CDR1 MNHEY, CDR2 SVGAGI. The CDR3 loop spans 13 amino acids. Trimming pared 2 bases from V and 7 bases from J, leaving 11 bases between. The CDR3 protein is CASSYMAAAGYTF. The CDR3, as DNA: TGTGCCAGCAGTTACATGGCAGCAGCTGGCTACACCTTC.